The 18 T cell receptor beta chains listed next were all sequenced from one sample in a study of T cells after yellow fever vaccination. Each CDR3 protein is one row after TCRdb ran MiXCR on the 5' RACE reads. The sample gives around 300,000 distinct CDR3 sequences, under 15% of which show up once; roughly 0.5% is in the top ten. The input for sequencing was CD4+ T cells sorted from PBMCs, taken 45 days after the yellow fever booster vaccination. These TCRs come from a man aged 25-40 years who received the YFV17D yellow fever vaccine.

The CDR3: CASSIPASGSDTQYF. The CDR3, as DNA: TGTGCCAGCAGCATACCAGCTAGCGGGAGTGATACGCAGTATTTT. The chain joins TRBV7-2 to TRBJ2-3; TRBD2 matches 10 bases. The germline V gene has CDR1 SGHTA and CDR2 FQGNSA. The CDR3 covers 15 residues. The V segment lost 5 bases and the J segment 6 bases; nucleotides outside the gene matches: 8.

V usage is TRBV11-2 and J usage is TRBJ2-2; 7 nucleotides align to TRBD2. The CDR3 extends over 16 amino acids. Germline CDR1 and CDR2: SGHAT and FQNNGV. With V trimmed by 5 bases and J by 0 bases, 6 bases remained unmatched. CDR3 bases: TGTGCCAGCAGCCGTTTTAGCGGGCCGAACACCGGGGAGCTGTTTTTT. Protein: CASSRFSGPNTGELFF.

This rearrangement joins TRBV10-2 to TRBJ1-5; D possibly corresponds to TRBD1 (5 bases). CDR3 length: 15 residues. The germline CDR1 and CDR2 sequences are WSHSY and SAAADI. The germline V and J ends were trimmed by 5 bases and 7 bases, with 18 bases remaining between them. The CDR3 reads CASSSVGTGLQPQHF. CDR3 bases: TGCGCCAGCAGTTCCGTTGGGACCGGGCTCCAGCCCCAGCATTTT.

In this sample, this clonotype turned up a few times. The chain carries TRBV5-1 and TRBJ2-1, with TRBD2 matching over 9 bases. Looked up from germline, CDR1 is SGHRS and CDR2 is YFSETQ. The CDR3 is made up of 17 amino acids. Trimming at V came to 4 bases and at J to 10 bases, leaving 18 bases not matched to a gene. The DNA of the CDR3 is TGCGCCAGCAGCCCGACTAGCGGAGTCCCCCGGGTACAAGAGCAGTTCTTC. It encodes CASSPTSGVPRVQEQFF.

Only a few counts were recorded for this clonotype. The gene calls are TRBV5-1 and TRBJ2-1; 9 bases align to TRBD2. Germline loops: CDR1 SGHRS, CDR2 YFSETQ. The V segment lost 4 bases and the J segment 7 bases; nucleotides outside the gene matches: 15. The CDR3 is made up of 17 amino acids. Written as DNA, the CDR3 is TGCGCCAGCAGCCGAACGGGGGGTAGCGGGAGTGAGAATGAGCAGTTCTTC. Translating gives CASSRTGGSGSENEQFF.

Only a few counts were recorded for this clonotype. The V call is TRBV7-2, the J call TRBJ1-5; no clear D gene. V was cut by 0 bases and J by 6 bases, with 9 bases left in between. Germline CDR1 is SGHTA and CDR2 is FQGNSA. The CDR3 extends over 14 amino acids. Written as DNA, the CDR3 is TGTGCCAGCAGCTTAGCCCGGGATGGTCAGCCCCAGCATTTT. Its translation: CASSLARDGQPQHF.

In this sample, this clonotype turned up a few times. The V gene is TRBV2, the J gene TRBJ2-5; TRBD1 or TRBD2 may be the D gene (6 bases each). CDR1 SNHLY and CDR2 FYNNEI come from the germline V gene. V gave up 3 bases and J gave up 6 bases, with 17 bases separating them. This CDR3 is 15 amino acids long. CDR3: CASSEGAGLGKTQYF. As DNA, the CDR3 is TGTGCCAGCAGTGAGGGGGCGGGATTGGGGAAGACCCAGTACTTC. The complete variable domain, with remaining parts taken from reference TRBV2 and TRBJ2-5, reads EPEVTQTPSHQVTQMGQEVILRCVPISNHLYFYWYRQILGQKVEFLVSFYNNEISEKSEIFDDQFSVERPDGSNFTLKIRSTKLEDSAMYFCASSEGAGLGKTQYFGPGTRLLVL.

This chain uses TRBV4-2 with TRBJ2-2, with D unresolved. The V end was cut by 1 base, the J end by 7 bases, with 10 bases between. This CDR3 contains 14 residues. The germline gives CDR1 LGHNA, CDR2 YNFKEQ. The CDR3 is CASSQGPTGGELFF. The CDR3 DNA reads TGTGCCAGCAGCCAAGGACCCACTGGCGGGGAGCTGTTTTTT.

This clonotype occurred a few times. The genes are TRBV2 and TRBJ2-7; D is undetermined. The CDR3 runs to 12 residues. V shed 6 bases and J shed 0 bases, with 6 bases lying between them. The germline V gene has CDR1 SNHLY and CDR2 FYNNEI. The CDR3 region has the DNA TGTGCCAGCAGGGCAGACTCCTACGAGCAGTACTTC. It is translated as CASRADSYEQYF.

V gene TRBV6-1 combines with J gene TRBJ2-5; D gene ambiguous. Trimming removed 2 bases from V and 1 base from J, with 8 bases in between. Per germline, CDR1 MNHNS and CDR2 SASEGT. This CDR3 spans 14 amino acids. CDR3 sequence: CASSERSAQETQYF. Written as DNA, the CDR3 is TGTGCCAGCAGTGAACGGTCAGCCCAAGAGACCCAGTACTTC.

This rearrangement joins TRBV20-1 to TRBJ2-1, with 10 positions matching TRBD2. The CDR3 covers 14 residues. Germline assignment: CDR1 DFQATT and CDR2 SNEGSKA (reference sequence). J lost 7 bases, V lost 2 bases, and 5 bases had no gene match. This chain's CDR3 is CSARPAGGRNEQFF. The CDR3 region has the DNA TGCAGTGCTAGACCAGCGGGAGGGAGGAATGAGCAGTTCTTC.

This clonotype was picked up a small number of times. This chain joins TRBV20-1 and TRBJ1-5; D might be TRBD1 (6 bases). Germline V gives CDR1 DFQATT, CDR2 SNEGSKA (reference sequence). CDR3 length equals 15 residues. With 6 bases removed from V and 4 bases from J, the gap between germline ends came to 19 bases. The CDR3 here is CSALEGGLTNQPQHF. The DNA for the CDR3 is TGCAGTGCCCTGGAGGGGGGCCTGACTAATCAGCCCCAGCATTTT.

This clonotype was counted between two and nine times. The gene calls are TRBV20-1 and TRBJ2-1, with 7 positions matching TRBD2. CDR1 DFQATT and CDR2 SNEGSKA come from the germline V gene (reference sequence). The CDR3 loop spans 12 amino acids. Trimming took 6 bases from V and 10 from J; bases not matched to a gene: 9. DNA for the CDR3: TGCAGTGCAGGCGGGAGTGGCCGGGAGCAGTTCTTC. This encodes CSAGGSGREQFF.

This rearrangement joins TRBV7-9 to TRBJ2-7, with D tentatively TRBD2 (5 bases). This CDR3 is built from 15 residues. Germline CDR1 SEHNR, CDR2 FQNEAQ (reference sequence). V lost 5 bases to trimming and J lost 3 bases, with 17 bases between them. The CDR3 loop reads CASSPLGGLYYEQYF. The CDR3 bases are TGTGCCAGCAGCCCCCTGGGCGGACTTTACTACGAGCAGTACTTC.

The rearrangement links TRBV11-2 to TRBJ2-1; D could derive from TRBD1 or TRBD2 (6 bases each). This CDR3 comprises 16 residues. Germline V gene sequence: CDR1 SGHAT, CDR2 FQNNGV. V was trimmed by 0 bases and J by 15 bases, leaving 24 bases between them. The CDR3 nucleotides read TGTGCCAGCAGCTTAGATCGAGGGGGGATGTTTAGGGGACTGTTCTTC. This sequence encodes CASSLDRGGMFRGLFF.

This clonotype came up a few times. The genes are TRBV5-1 and TRBJ2-1, with D tentatively TRBD1 (6 bases). The CDR3 loop spans 15 amino acids. V shed 2 bases and J shed 2 bases, with 11 bases lying between them. In germline, CDR1 is SGHRS, CDR2 YFSETQ. The CDR3 reads CASSLQGSAYNEQFF. In DNA form, the CDR3 reads TGCGCCAGCAGCTTACAGGGCTCGGCCTACAATGAGCAGTTCTTC.

Many counts were recorded for this clonotype. The J gene is TRBJ2-7, the V gene TRBV7-9; no firm D call. The CDR3 is 14 amino acids. CDR1 is SEHNR, CDR2 FQNEAQ, per germline (reference sequence). V lost 1 base and J 5 bases, leaving 12 bases between the germline ends. The CDR3 region is CASSLGSTLNEQYF. CDR3 nucleotide sequence: TGTGCCAGCAGCTTAGGCAGTACCCTCAACGAGCAGTACTTC.

This clonotype has more than one count but fewer than ten. The J gene is TRBJ1-2, the V gene TRBV20-1; no definite D call. V lost 3 bases to trimming and J lost 8 bases, with 13 bases between them. CDR3 length equals 12 residues. Germline CDR1 and CDR2: DFQATT and SNEGSKA (reference sequence). The CDR3 sequence is CSASVGTGGYTF. CDR3 nucleotides: TGCAGTGCTAGTGTGGGAACGGGGGGCTACACCTTC.